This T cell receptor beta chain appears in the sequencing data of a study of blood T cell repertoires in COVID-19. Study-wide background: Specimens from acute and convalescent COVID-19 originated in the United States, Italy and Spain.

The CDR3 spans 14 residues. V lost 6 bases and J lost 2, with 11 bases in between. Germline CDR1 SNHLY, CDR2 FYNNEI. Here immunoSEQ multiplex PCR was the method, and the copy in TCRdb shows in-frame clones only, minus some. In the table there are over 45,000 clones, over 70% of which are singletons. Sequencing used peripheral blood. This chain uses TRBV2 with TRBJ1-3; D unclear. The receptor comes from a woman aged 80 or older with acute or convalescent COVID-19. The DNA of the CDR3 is TGTGCCAGCAGCCCAGACATCACTGGAAACACCATATATTTT. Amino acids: CASSPDITGNTIYF.